This T cell receptor beta chain was found in a study of shared clonotypes between healthy human individuals. For this clone: The antigen remains undetermined. Relative to the germline gene, one junction end is altered; a read error may explain this.

Regarding the study as a whole: Some clonotypes were shared by all four sorted-subset donors, while others were not shared. The non-shared ones had lower generation probabilities than the shared ones. Naive subsets typically showed greater estimated richness than memory subsets.

Libraries were prepared by immunoSEQ multiplex PCR; TCRdb keeps only in-frame clonotypes and omits some of them. The sample records about 2 million clones, about 95% being singletons. The length of the CDR3 is 11 residues. CDR1 and CDR2 (germline): SGHAT, FQNNGV. Naive CD8 cells lacked CD45RO and underwent positive selection for CCR7, leaving out terminally differentiated effector memory CD45RA+ cells. The V and J genes are TRBV11-2 and TRBJ2-5; D gene uncertain. Sequenced sample: naive CD8+ T cells sorted from blood. The clonotype was recovered from a young man in good health. The CDR3, as DNA: TGTGCCGGCAGCGTGGTGGAGACCCAGTACTTC. Translation: CAGSVVETQYF.